This T cell receptor beta chain comes out of a study of identical twins. The authors used template switching to add a universal primer site and gave cDNA unique molecular identifiers. TCRdb itself ran the 5' RACE reads through MiXCR, one entry per CDR3 protein. The repertoire holds 400,000 to 650,000 distinct CDR3 sequences, with 20% to 25% as singletons. CDR1 is DFQATT and CDR2 is SNEGSKA in the germline V gene (reference sequence). V was clipped by 1 base and J by 2 bases; unmatched bases: 18. CDR3 length: 19 amino acids. These data were also reused for a study on T cells expressing NK-cell markers. Turning to that study: Serological testing identified seven of the eight sequenced donors as HCMV-seropositive and one as seronegative. Several experiments employed an anti-gamma-delta TCR antibody to confine sorting to alpha-beta TCR T cells. The study found dominant NKG2C+ clonotypes at roughly 1.0-7.0% of CD8+ T cells in roughly six donors.

The genes are TRBV20-1 and TRBJ2-5; TRBD2 matches at 8 bases. Sequenced material: CD4+ T cells sorted from blood. The TCR comes from a woman younger than 30 in good health. The CDR3 here is CSARGYAGGAWGPQETQYF. The DNA of the CDR3 is TGCAGTGCTAGAGGGTATGCGGGAGGAGCATGGGGGCCTCAAGAGACCCAGTACTTC.